Below are 16 T cell receptor beta chains sequenced from a single sample in a study of T-cell reconstitution after alpha-beta-depleted transplantation in children. Unique molecular identifiers featured in how the TCRbeta library was prepared. In TCRdb, the PCR reads were re-called with MiXCR into one record per CDR3 protein. The data hold about a million distinct CDR3 sequences, with roughly 31% observed a single time. The source material was PBMCs, mostly from graft donor cells, sampled 360 days after TCRalphabeta/CD19-depleted stem cell transplant. All receptors come from a boy younger than two who had a stem cell transplant for SCID, so the T cells may come from the graft donor.

Only a few counts were recorded for this clonotype. CDR3 sequence reads: CSNGVGRRSTDTQYF. CDR3 bases: TGCAGCAACGGGGTGGGCCGGAGATCCACAGATACGCAGTATTTT. The chain recombines TRBV20-1 with TRBJ2-3, with D tentatively TRBD2 (5 bases). From germline, CDR1 is DFQATT and CDR2 SNEGSKA (reference sequence). The CDR3 loop spans 15 amino acids.

The chain joins TRBV6-5 to TRBJ2-3; D is unresolved. The CDR3 consists of 14 residues. V was clipped by 2 bases and J by 0 bases, with 6 bases between them. The germline V gene has CDR1 MNHEY and CDR2 SVGAGI. CDR3 loop: CASSYDSSTDTQYF. Here the CDR3 DNA reads TGTGCCAGCAGTTACGACTCTAGCACAGATACGCAGTATTTT.

The chain carries TRBV12-3 or TRBV12-4 and TRBJ2-2, with D unresolved. Trimming stripped 3 bases from V and 6 bases from J, with 11 bases between. The CDR3 has 14 amino acids. CDR3 residues: CASSFGPQAGELFF. The DNA of the CDR3 is TGTGCCAGCAGTTTCGGCCCCCAGGCCGGGGAGCTGTTTTTT.

The chain has TRBV7-9 and TRBJ2-2; D not resolved. With 8 bases removed from V and 6 bases from J, the gap between germline ends came to 16 bases. This CDR3 is built from 14 residues. Germline V gene data show CDR1 as SEHNR and CDR2 as FQNEAQ (reference sequence). CDR3 sequence reads: CASLYLTDPGELFF. CDR3 DNA sequence: TGTGCCAGCCTTTACCTTACGGACCCCGGGGAGCTGTTTTTT.

V and J are TRBV5-1 and TRBJ2-3; 15 positions match TRBD2. Germline V gives CDR1 SGHRS, CDR2 YFSETQ. Trimming took 4 bases from V and 0 from J; bases not matched to a gene: 6. The length of the CDR3 is 18 residues. CDR3 DNA sequence: TGCGCCAGCAGCAGGACTAGCGGGGGGGCTGGTAGCACAGATACGCAGTATTTT. Translating it yields CASSRTSGGAGSTDTQYF.

V and J are TRBV4-1 and TRBJ2-3, with D possibly being TRBD2 (5 bases). Germline-derived CDR1 and CDR2 are MGHRA and YSYEKL. This CDR3 is built from 16 residues. V shed 0 bases and J shed 2 bases, with 12 bases lying between them. This chain's CDR3 is CASSQDRGGDTDTQYF. CDR3 sequence (DNA): TGCGCCAGCAGCCAAGATCGAGGAGGAGACACAGATACGCAGTATTTT.

This clonotype was seen a few times. The rearrangement links TRBV4-1 to TRBJ2-6; tentatively, D is TRBD1 or TRBD2 (5 bases each). Per the germline V gene, CDR1 is MGHRA and CDR2 is YSYEKL. The CDR3 consists of 17 residues. Between the trimmed V and J ends, which lost 1 base and 0 bases, there was a span of 10 bases. The CDR3 protein is CASSQASGSSGANVLTF. CDR3 nucleotides: TGCGCCAGCAGCCAAGCGTCAGGGAGCTCTGGGGCCAACGTCCTGACTTTC.

The CDR3 DNA reads TGTGCCAGCAGCCCCACCCTTGGACAAGGCCCCGGGGAGCTGTTTTTT. This encodes CASSPTLGQGPGELFF. The chain carries TRBV12-3 or TRBV12-4 and TRBJ2-2, with a weak D call TRBD1 (5 bases). The CDR3 covers 16 residues. Trimming stripped 6 bases from V and 6 bases from J, with 20 bases between.

This clonotype was observed a few times. This sequence joins TRBV7-9 and TRBJ2-1; D is possibly TRBD1 (6 bases). V lost 6 bases and J 1 base, leaving 13 bases between the germline ends. The CDR3 totals 15 residues. Germline V gene lookup returns CDR1 SEHNR and CDR2 FQNEAQ (reference sequence). The CDR3: CASSLWGPSYNEQFF. The CDR3 DNA follows: TGTGCCAGCAGTTTGTGGGGGCCTTCCTACAATGAGCAGTTCTTC.

This clonotype showed up just a few times. This chain connects TRBV7-2 to TRBJ2-5; 8 positions agree with TRBD1. The CDR3 loop spans 14 amino acids. Germline V lookup: CDR1 SGHTA, CDR2 FQGNSA. V trimming: 5 bases; J trimming: 7 bases; junction bases outside the gene matches: 9. The CDR3 DNA sequence: TGTGCCAGCAGCGAGCAGGGGGCAGTCGGGACCCAGTACTTC. This encodes CASSEQGAVGTQYF.

This clonotype was seen only once. This rearrangement joins TRBV7-9 to TRBJ2-1, with 11 bases fitting TRBD2. J gave up 1 base and V 6 bases, and 5 bases lay outside the gene matches. There are 16 residues in the CDR3. Germline CDR1 reads SEHNR; CDR2 reads FQNEAQ (reference sequence). The CDR3 nucleotides are TGTGCCAGCAGTAAGACTAGCGGGGCATCCTACAATGAGCAGTTCTTC. This encodes CASSKTSGASYNEQFF.

This clonotype was counted between two and nine times. This chain joins TRBV3-1 and TRBJ1-1; tentative D call: TRBD1 (6 bases). The CDR3 loop spans 16 amino acids. The V gene lost 1 base and the J gene lost 3 bases, with 15 bases spanning the gap. Germline-derived CDR1 and CDR2 are LGHDT and YNNKEL (reference sequence). In nucleotides, the CDR3 is TGTGCCAGCAGCCAAGCCCATAGACAGGTCGACACTGAAGCTTTCTTT. It encodes CASSQAHRQVDTEAFF.

The chain uses TRBV24-1 and TRBJ2-7, with D unclear. The CDR3 extends over 12 amino acids. The germline V gene encodes CDR1 KGHDR and CDR2 SFDVKD. Trimming removed 3 bases from V and 4 bases from J, with 6 bases in between. The DNA of the CDR3 is TGTGCCACCAGTGATGGACCGTACGAGCAGTACTTC. Translated: CATSDGPYEQYF.

The gene calls are TRBV5-1 and TRBJ2-7; D call uncertain. Germline CDR1 reads SGHRS; CDR2 reads YFSETQ. The CDR3 is 14 amino acids. Deletions cut 4 bases from V and 0 bases from J, with 11 bases between. CDR3 sequence: CASSRLRSSYEQYF. The CDR3 DNA follows: TGCGCCAGCAGCCGACTTAGGAGCTCCTACGAGCAGTACTTC.

This chain joins TRBV5-4 and TRBJ2-3; D assignment may be TRBD1 or TRBD2 (6 bases each). Trimming took 2 bases from V and 0 from J, leaving 10 bases between them. CDR1 is SGHNT, CDR2 YYREEE, per germline (reference sequence). There are 15 residues in the CDR3. Here the CDR3 reads CASSFGGHSTDTQYF. The DNA of the CDR3 is TGTGCCAGCAGCTTCGGGGGCCATAGCACAGATACGCAGTATTTT.

This clonotype has a handful of counts. The rearrangement joins TRBV2 to TRBJ2-7, with D perhaps matching TRBD2 (6 bases). Trimming cost V 6 bases and J 6 bases, with 24 bases left between them. The CDR3 consists of 16 residues. Germline assignment: CDR1 SNHLY and CDR2 FYNNEI. This chain's CDR3 is CASRGGTGTGGSEQYF. The CDR3 coding sequence is TGTGCCAGCAGAGGCGGTACCGGGACTGGAGGCTCCGAGCAGTACTTC.